Below, 21 T cell receptor beta chains from the same sample are listed, as sequenced in a study of T-cell memory formation after mild COVID-19. TCRdb re-called the 5' RACE reads through MiXCR, storing one row per CDR3 protein. The repertoire includes fewer than 350,000 distinct CDR3 sequences, around an eighth of them detected once, and 20% to 25% sits in the top ten. The sequenced material came from PBMCs or a T cell subset sorted from them (not recorded which). The receptors here all came from a man aged 18 to 30 who had mild COVID-19 (a few samples of this study predate the infection). Cell type and time point are not known.

The V and J genes are TRBV9 and TRBJ2-2; D gene unclear. Trimming took off 4 bases at V and 6 bases at J, with 13 bases between the two ends. This CDR3 spans 14 amino acids. CDR1 is SGDLS, CDR2 YYNGEE, per germline. For the CDR3, the DNA is TGTGCCAGCAGCCTCAACGGGCGGTCCGGGGAGCTGTTTTTT. Its translation is CASSLNGRSGELFF.

This clonotype has a count of ten or more. The chain recombines TRBV6-2 or TRBV6-3 with TRBJ2-2; weak D call: TRBD1 (5 bases). Between the trimmed V and J ends, which lost 5 bases and 4 bases, there was a span of 8 bases. Germline V gives CDR1 MNHEY, CDR2 SVGEGT. The CDR3 loop spans 13 amino acids. The CDR3 here is CASSPRVTGELFF. CDR3 nucleotides: TGTGCCAGCAGTCCCAGGGTCACCGGGGAGCTGTTTTTT.

The chain combines TRBV3-1 with TRBJ1-6; tentatively, D is TRBD1 (6 bases). The CDR3 loop spans 14 amino acids. Germline V gene data show CDR1 as LGHDT and CDR2 as YNNKEL (reference sequence). V was shortened by 4 bases and J by 7 bases, with 11 bases between the two germline ends. In DNA form, the CDR3 reads TGTGCCAGCAGCCCCACAGGGACCAATTCACCCCTCCACTTT. As protein: CASSPTGTNSPLHF.

In this sample, this clonotype turned up a few times. The rearrangement links TRBV6-2 or TRBV6-3 to TRBJ1-2, with unresolved D. Germline CDR1 reads MNHEY; CDR2 reads SVGEGT. The CDR3 consists of 14 residues. V gave up 4 bases and J gave up 8 bases, with 17 bases separating them. CDR3 DNA sequence: TGTGCCAGCAGTTTAGACGGACCCGCCTTCGGCTACACCTTC. Protein: CASSLDGPAFGYTF.

The chain combines TRBV20-1 with TRBJ2-1; no clear D gene. The CDR3 totals 12 residues. The germline gives CDR1 DFQATT, CDR2 SNEGSKA (reference sequence). V dropped 5 bases and J dropped 3 bases, with 8 bases sitting between them. The CDR3 protein is CSAPTDYNEQFF. The CDR3 nucleotides are TGCAGTGCTCCGACGGACTACAATGAGCAGTTCTTC.

Written as DNA, the CDR3 is TGTGCCAGCAGTGCTTCACAGGGGATAGGTGCTGAAGCTTTCTTT. Translated: CASSASQGIGAEAFF. The chain links TRBV25-1 to TRBJ1-1, with 7 bases lining up with TRBD1. This CDR3 is 15 amino acids long. The V and J ends lost 4 bases and 6 bases, in that order; junction bases with no gene match: 11. Germline V gene lookup returns CDR1 MGHDK and CDR2 SYGVNS.

This clonotype was detected a few times. The V call is TRBV5-1, the J call TRBJ2-7, with 9 bases identical to TRBD1. The V segment lost 1 base and the J segment 2 bases; nucleotides outside the gene matches: 4. Germline-derived CDR1 and CDR2 are SGHRS and YFSETQ. This CDR3 contains 15 residues. The CDR3 region is CASSLSGTGPYEQYF. Written as DNA, the CDR3 is TGCGCCAGCAGCTTGTCGGGGACAGGGCCCTACGAGCAGTACTTC.

The rearrangement joins TRBV10-3 to TRBJ2-1, with 11 nucleotides matching TRBD2. Germline trimming cut 4 bases from V and 4 bases from J; bases unmatched to any gene: 9. CDR3 length: 17 residues. The germline V gene encodes CDR1 ENHRY and CDR2 SYGVKD. This CDR3 is CAISATSGDPGYNEQFF. DNA for the CDR3: TGTGCCATCAGTGCGACTAGCGGGGACCCCGGGTACAATGAGCAGTTCTTC.

This clonotype was observed a handful of times. This chain links TRBV5-4 with TRBJ1-2, with a tentative D call TRBD1 (6 bases). Trimming took 4 bases from V and 2 from J, leaving 18 bases between them. The CDR3 is 16 amino acids. Germline V gives CDR1 SGHNT, CDR2 YYREEE (reference sequence). The CDR3 DNA reads TGTGCCAGCAGCCTAGATCCCGGGACACAGAACTATGGCTACACCTTC. This encodes CASSLDPGTQNYGYTF.

This clonotype came up many times. This chain links TRBV6-2 or TRBV6-3 with TRBJ2-1; possibly TRBD2 for D (6 bases). V lost 4 bases and J 7 bases, leaving 17 bases between the germline ends. This CDR3 contains 15 residues. The germline V gene has CDR1 MNHEY and CDR2 SVGEGT. The CDR3 nucleotides read TGTGCCAGCAGTTTACGACTAGAAGCTACGAATGAGCAGTTCTTC. It specifies CASSLRLEATNEQFF.

This chain links TRBV10-3 with TRBJ2-7, with 8 bases fitting TRBD1. Per germline, CDR1 ENHRY and CDR2 SYGVKD. This CDR3 has 13 residues. Germline trimming cut 10 bases from V and 3 bases from J; bases unmatched to any gene: 8. The chain's CDR3 is CATRQGPVYEQYF. The CDR3 DNA follows: TGTGCCACGAGACAGGGGCCTGTCTACGAGCAGTACTTC.

V usage is TRBV13 and J usage is TRBJ2-7; 8 bases fit TRBD1. Germline assignment: CDR1 PRHDT and CDR2 FYEKMQ (reference sequence). CDR3 length: 15 residues. With 2 bases clipped from V and 6 bases from J, the junction kept 9 bases outside the gene matches. The chain's CDR3 is CASSLFKGTGPEQYF. The CDR3 DNA follows: TGTGCCAGCAGCTTATTTAAAGGGACAGGACCCGAGCAGTACTTC.

This clonotype was counted a few times. V is TRBV7-9 and J is TRBJ2-3; a possible D gene is TRBD1 (6 bases). Trimming stripped 1 base from V and 6 bases from J, with 14 bases between. The CDR3 runs to 15 residues. Germline V gives CDR1 SEHNR, CDR2 FQNEAQ (reference sequence). The CDR3 DNA reads TGTGCCAGCAGCTTAGATCCAGGGGCATCGGATACGCAGTATTTT. This gives the protein CASSLDPGASDTQYF.

This clonotype was recorded many times. The chain has TRBV5-5 and TRBJ2-7; no clear D. Germline values: CDR1 SGHKS, CDR2 YYEKEE (reference sequence). Trimming pared 3 bases from V and 5 bases from J, leaving 18 bases between. The CDR3 length is 15 residues. This chain's CDR3 is CASSSTPGPSHEQYF. The CDR3 nucleotides read TGTGCCAGCAGCTCGACCCCAGGACCTTCCCACGAGCAGTACTTC. The whole variable domain, remainder taken from reference TRBV5-5 and TRBJ2-7, is DAGVTQSPTHLIKTRGQQVTLRCSPISGHKSVSWYQQVLGQGPQFIFQYYEKEERGRGNFPDRFSARQFPNYSSELNVNALLLGDSALYLCASSSTPGPSHEQYFGPGTRLTVT.

With respect to this clonotype: Mismatch with germline at one junction end may stem from a read error. This sequence joins TRBV3-1 and TRBJ1-5, with no clear D. The CDR3 totals 15 residues. The germline V gene encodes CDR1 LGHDT and CDR2 YNNKEL (reference sequence). CDR3 DNA sequence: TGTGCCAGCAGCCAAGATGCCAGCAGCAATCAGCCCCGGCATTTT. Its protein product is CASSQDASSNQPRHF.

Many counts were recorded for this clonotype. The chain couples TRBV7-3 to TRBJ2-1; D call uncertain. This CDR3 is 17 amino acids long. Trimming stripped 0 bases from V and 2 bases from J, with 14 bases between. CDR1 is SGHTA, CDR2 FQGTGA, per germline. CDR3 in amino acids: CASSLTFGGLPYNEQFF. The CDR3 bases are TGTGCCAGCAGCTTAACTTTCGGCGGCCTGCCCTACAATGAGCAGTTCTTC. Looking up the rest from reference TRBV7-3 and TRBJ2-1 gives the full variable domain: GAGVSQTPSNKVTEKGKYVELRCDPISGHTALYWYRQSLGQGPEFLIYFQGTGAADDSGLPNDRFFAVRPEGSVSTLKIQRTERGDSAVYLCASSLTFGGLPYNEQFFGPGTRLTVL.

This chain uses TRBV6-2 or TRBV6-3 with TRBJ2-1; 10 bases are a match to TRBD2. The germline V gene has CDR1 MNHEY and CDR2 SVGEGT. The junction had 6 bases not matched to a gene; V was cut back by 2 bases and J by 5 bases. This CDR3 has 16 amino acids. The CDR3 coding sequence is TGTGCCAGCAGTTACGAGCAGCGGGGGGGCGACAATGAGCAGTTCTTC. It yields the protein CASSYEQRGGDNEQFF.

Only one count was recorded for this clonotype. J is TRBJ1-1 and V is TRBV5-5, with D possibly being TRBD1 (5 bases). Germline V gene data show CDR1 as SGHKS and CDR2 as YYEKEE (reference sequence). Trimming removed 2 bases from V and 1 base from J, with 9 bases in between. The CDR3 loop spans 14 amino acids. CDR3 sequence reads: CASSFGQTNTEAFF. The CDR3 region has the DNA TGTGCCAGCAGCTTTGGACAAACGAACACTGAAGCTTTCTTT.

The J gene is TRBJ2-3, the V gene TRBV6-6; D is unclear. V was pared by 10 bases and J by 2 bases, with 10 bases between. CDR1 and CDR2 (germline): MNHNY, SVGAGI (reference sequence). There are 12 residues in the CDR3. CDR3 bases: TGTGCCACCAGAGAGTACACAGATACGCAGTATTTT. It codes for CATREYTDTQYF.

The sample holds a few counts of this clonotype. The V gene is TRBV9, the J gene TRBJ1-4, with D tentatively TRBD1 (5 bases). There are 13 residues in the CDR3. Germline V gives CDR1 SGDLS, CDR2 YYNGEE. Trimming shortened V by 4 bases and J by 4 bases, and 8 bases separated the two germline ends. In DNA, the CDR3 is TGTGCCAGCAGCCCGGGGGATAATGAAAAACTGTTTTTT. Translated, it gives CASSPGDNEKLFF.

The sample holds a few counts of this clonotype. The gene calls are TRBV7-2 and TRBJ2-5, with TRBD2 matching 12 bases. CDR1 is SGHTA and CDR2 is FQGNSA in the germline V gene. There are 17 residues in the CDR3. V lost 2 bases to trimming and J lost 5 bases; unmatched junction nucleotides: 9. As DNA, the CDR3 is TGTGCCAGCAGCTTATGGGCGGCTAGCGGGGGGGCGGAGACCCAGTACTTC. Protein: CASSLWAASGGAETQYF.